This T cell receptor (beta chain) was identified in a study of T cell repertoires in ileal Crohn's disease. Whole-study context: All patients had surgery for stricturing (roughly 61%) or penetrating (39%) disease. About half received postoperative treatment, roughly twelve with thiopurines and about 20 anti-TNF.

Sequenced by immunoSEQ multiplex PCR; TCRdb stores in-frame clones only, minus some. The sample has tens of thousands of clones, roughly 77% seen once; the top ten hold 5.5% to 7%. This CDR3 comprises 14 residues. CDR1 and CDR2 (germline): LGHNA, YSLEER. Trimming took 5 bases from V and 0 from J, leaving 9 bases between them. Eligibility required adulthood, ileal or ileocolonic Crohn's disease and indicated ileocolonic resection. Study outcomes and limitations: Active smokers at surgery had more clonal expansions than non-smokers.

In regard to this clone: What it recognizes is unknown.

This chain joins TRBV4-3 and TRBJ2-3, with D perhaps matching TRBD1 (5 bases). This receptor was taken from an adult with Crohn's disease. The sample comprised ileal tissue. CDR3 protein: CASSASGSTDTQYF. The CDR3 region has the DNA TGCGCCAGCAGCGCTTCAGGGAGCACAGATACGCAGTATTTT.